This T cell receptor beta chain was identified during a study of CD8+CD57+ T cells in acquired aplastic anemia (dated 2018 in TCRdb). Notes on the research overall: A mean of roughly 3.2 ug of DNA, ranging from roughly 0.19 to 27.4 ug, was extracted from sorted CD4+ and CD8+ cells. CD8+CD57+ expansion was defined as a frequency above the mean frequency observed in healthy subjects.

Based on the germline V gene, the CDR1 and CDR2 sequences are SNHLY and FYNNEI. Germline trimming amounts to 8 bases on V and 6 bases on J, with 7 as the count of junction bases outside the gene matches. From the cysteine up to the phenylalanine, the CDR3 has a length of 13 residues. CDR3 DNA is the only sequence kept; it has 39 bases, read in frame from the first base. This clonotype was seen many times. Its recognized antigen is unknown. No much larger clone is present one base from it, and per-base qualities are unavailable. Study-wide conclusions, independent of this receptor: Although some 28 CD8+ CDR3 sequences were shared by patients and controls, these sequences appeared highly expressed in patients and within the immunodominant clones of patients. No significant difference in CD8+ Simpson's diversity was found between patients and healthy controls (P=0.060).

Profiling of TCR beta VDJ combinations and CDR3 sequences used genomic DNA as the template. An Illumina HiSeq 2000 was used for TCR repertoire sequencing. Turning to the authors' computational methods: TRBV/TRBJ rearrangement plots, CDR3 size and DJ length profiles, and Simpson's diversity index were used to evaluate the repertoires. Whichever DNA sequence was most abundant in the deep sequencing data was defined as the immunodominant clone. CDR3 amino acid sequences were checked for sharing between subjects and were compared against published repertoires and the VDJdb database. In-frame beta chains were kept once TCRdb had trimmed the public reads at Q25 with fastp and called clones with MiXCR. Every distinct CDR3 protein forms one entry, paired with its most common genes and DNA. The V and J calls and clone size come from TCRdb's table, not from the authors' own analysis. In all, the sample holds hundreds of thousands of distinct CDR3 sequences, and roughly 82% of those were seen once. The ten largest clones take up 40% to 50% of the sample.

Patients chosen for sequencing had shown expansion of CD8+CD57+ cells by flow cytometry. Severe acquired aplastic anemia was diagnosed in all patients according to International Study of Aplastic Anemia and Agranulocytosis and Camitta criteria. At the time blood was sampled, none of the patients had received any therapy. TCR repertoires of sorted CD4+ and CD8+ blood T cells from severe aplastic anemia patients and healthy subjects were deep-sequenced in the study. In the USA, patient enrollment took place under clinicaltrials.gov protocols 00001620, 01623167, 00001397, 00071045, 00081523 and 00961064. Ficoll-Paque density gradient centrifugation was used to isolate peripheral blood mononuclear cells. Before DNA was extracted, CD4+ and CD8+ T cells were sorted using either FACS or magnetic beads.

Source material: sorted CD4+, CD8+, or CD8+CD57+ T cells (not recorded which) from PBMCs. The chain links TRBV2 with TRBJ2-3; 8 central bases correspond to TRBD2. The TCR was taken from a human donor with aplastic anemia. The nucleotides read TGTGCCAGCGTGGCGGGGGGCCCCGATACGCAGTATTTT. Its coded protein is CASVAGGPDTQYF.